What follows describes a single T cell receptor beta chain. In the source study's methods: Reference gene primer amplification gave nucleated cell count estimates. The repertoire was sequenced with immunoSEQ multiplex PCR; TCRdb's copy has only in-frame clones and lacks some. V and J calls and clone size come straight from that table; D and trimming were deduced from the DNA. This sample has some 50,000 clones, with around 78% found just once. Trimming took 4 bases from V and 2 from J; bases not matched to a gene: 10. CDR3 length: 17 amino acids. CDR1 and CDR2 (germline): SGDLS, YYNGEE. This sample stems from a study of blood T cell repertoires in COVID-19. At the level of the study: The United States, Italy and Spain provided the acute and convalescent COVID-19 samples. PBMCs, B-cell-depleted T cells, or T cells provided the cDNA or gDNA that made up the material.

This clonotype was obtained from a human donor in a cohort sampled during active COVID-19. The J gene is TRBJ2-1, the V gene TRBV9, with 9 nucleotides matching TRBD2. The source material was peripheral blood. Here the CDR3 reads CASSLAPQREAYNEQFF. CDR3 DNA: TGTGCCAGCAGCCTCGCCCCACAGCGGGAGGCCTACAATGAGCAGTTCTTC.